Presented here are 4 T cell receptor beta chains from one specimen sequenced in a study of blood T cell repertoires in COVID-19. Profiling relied on immunoSEQ multiplex PCR, and the TCRdb table lists in-frame clones only, not all of them. The sample records over 85,000 clones, around 85% being singletons. Sequencing was done on a sample of peripheral blood. These receptor sequences come from a human donor in a cohort sampled during active COVID-19.

Only one count was recorded for this clone. The gene calls are TRBV5-1 and TRBJ2-1; 11 bases are shared with TRBD2. This CDR3 region has 16 residues. Germline V lookup: CDR1 SGHRS, CDR2 YFSETQ. V trimming: 1 base; J trimming: 6 bases; junction bases outside the gene matches: 6. The CDR3 protein is CASSLLMTSGTNEQFF. The CDR3 nucleotides are TGCGCCAGCAGCTTGCTGATGACTAGCGGGACCAATGAGCAGTTCTTC.

This rearrangement joins TRBV5-4 to TRBJ2-2; a possible D gene is TRBD2 (5 bases). Looked up from germline, CDR1 is SGHNT and CDR2 is YYREEE (reference sequence). The germline V and J ends were trimmed by 0 bases and 5 bases, with 11 bases remaining between them. The CDR3 runs 15 residues. The chain's CDR3 is CASSLVWRGTGELFF. The CDR3 DNA sequence: TGTGCCAGCAGCTTGGTCTGGCGCGGGACCGGGGAGCTGTTTTTT.

The chain links TRBV3-1 (or the pseudogene TRBV3-2) to TRBJ1-6; 7 bases are shared with TRBD1. From germline, CDR1 is LGHDT and CDR2 YNNKEL (reference sequence). This CDR3 spans 16 amino acids. With 3 bases clipped from V and 12 bases from J, the junction kept 14 bases outside the gene matches. The CDR3 nucleotides read TGTGCCAGCAGCCACTCGTACAAGGGGGCGGGTGGACCCCTCCACTTT. Residues: CASSHSYKGAGGPLHF.

The chain recombines TRBV6-1 with TRBJ1-5, with 7 bases fitting TRBD1. V was pared by 2 bases and J by 7 bases, with 2 bases of the junction left unmatched. CDR1 and CDR2 from the germline V gene are MNHNS and SASEGT. This CDR3 has 13 residues. The CDR3 nucleotides are TGTGCCAGCAGTGAAAGGGGGCGGCAGCCCCAGCATTTT. Translating gives CASSERGRQPQHF.